A selection of T cell receptor beta chains follows, all from one sample in a study of blood T cell repertoires in COVID-19. Data came from immunoSEQ multiplex PCR; TCRdb stores just in-frame clones and leaves some out. Of some 87,000 clones listed, about 78% were seen once; the top ten hold approximately 9%. What was sequenced was peripheral blood. These receptors were obtained from a man in his fifties or sixties who had recovered from COVID-19. CDR3s include the opening cysteine and the closing phenylalanine or tryptophan.

CDR3 protein: CASSQASLPYF
V gene: TRBV3-1/TRBV3-2
J gene: TRBJ2-7

CDR3 protein: CASSISGQGYEQYF
V gene: TRBV19
J gene: TRBJ2-7

CDR3 protein: CASSPEGVQTQYF
V gene: TRBV18
J gene: TRBJ2-3

CDR3 protein: CASSQDTSSPLHF
V gene: TRBV18
J gene: TRBJ1-6

CDR3 protein: CASSLALGGHSPLHF
V gene: TRBV11-1
J gene: TRBJ1-6

CDR3 protein: CASRPGLAGTGELFF
V gene: TRBV21-1
J gene: TRBJ2-2

CDR3 protein: CASSSSQGYVYTF
V gene: TRBV28
J gene: TRBJ1-2

CDR3 protein: CASSVSYFGTDTQYF
V gene: TRBV9
J gene: TRBJ2-3

CDR3 protein: CSVERGKETQYF
V gene: TRBV29-1
J gene: TRBJ2-5

CDR3 protein: CASSQYRDGNTIYF
V gene: TRBV4-3
J gene: TRBJ1-3

CDR3 protein: CASSVEGRDYGYTF
V gene: TRBV9
J gene: TRBJ1-2

CDR3 protein: CASSPTGTLNSNEQYF
V gene: TRBV7-2
J gene: TRBJ2-7

CDR3 protein: CATSGTAGGFRETQYF
V gene: TRBV24-1
J gene: TRBJ2-5

CDR3 protein: CASSLGQGDGYTF
V gene: TRBV12-3/TRBV12-4
J gene: TRBJ1-2

CDR3 protein: CASSIDSGQGWGEQFF
V gene: TRBV19
J gene: TRBJ2-1

CDR3 protein: CASSFRQAGTEAFF
V gene: TRBV7-2
J gene: TRBJ1-1

CDR3 protein: CASSSTDRAGNTIYF
V gene: TRBV27
J gene: TRBJ1-3

CDR3 protein: CASRSLGLSNSPLHF
V gene: TRBV27
J gene: TRBJ1-6

CDR3 protein: CASSLFPQSVYQPQHF
V gene: TRBV28
J gene: TRBJ1-5

CDR3 protein: CATSDFSRGTDTGELFF
V gene: TRBV24-1
J gene: TRBJ2-2

CDR3 protein: CASSFGRGETQYF
V gene: TRBV27
J gene: TRBJ2-5

CDR3 protein: CASSQDLAGVGEQFF
V gene: TRBV3-1/TRBV3-2
J gene: TRBJ2-1

CDR3 protein: CASSRIRLTSTDTQYF
V gene: TRBV11-3
J gene: TRBJ2-3

CDR3 protein: CATSRGGTGYEQFF
V gene: TRBV15
J gene: TRBJ2-1

CDR3 protein: CASTPTTNYGYTF
V gene: TRBV12-3/TRBV12-4
J gene: TRBJ1-2

CDR3 protein: CASSFDGGSKYEQYF
V gene: TRBV5-4
J gene: TRBJ2-7

CDR3 protein: CASSYTLAGPSYEQYF
V gene: TRBV6-5
J gene: TRBJ2-7

CDR3 protein: CASSRGVNEQFF
V gene: TRBV6-5
J gene: TRBJ2-1

CDR3 protein: CAVLSTERNTEAFF
V gene: TRBV19
J gene: TRBJ1-1

CDR3 protein: CASRVDRGETQYF
V gene: TRBV11-2
J gene: TRBJ2-5

CDR3 protein: CASSREGIGGRGGEKLFF
V gene: TRBV4-1
J gene: TRBJ1-4

CDR3 protein: CASSTTGRYEQYF
V gene: TRBV6-2/TRBV6-3
J gene: TRBJ2-7

CDR3 protein: CASSVAQTVTSYNEQFF
V gene: TRBV9
J gene: TRBJ2-1

CDR3 protein: CASTTLSEQETQYF
V gene: TRBV7-6
J gene: TRBJ2-5

CDR3 protein: CASSSRLAGPGTDTQYF
V gene: TRBV9
J gene: TRBJ2-3

CDR3 protein: CASRNGGSDQPQHF
V gene: TRBV6-5
J gene: TRBJ1-5

CDR3 protein: CASRRLAGENEQYF
V gene: TRBV28
J gene: TRBJ2-7

CDR3 protein: CASSFGPGTSSYEQYF
V gene: TRBV5-5
J gene: TRBJ2-7

CDR3 protein: CASSLHLSPLNEQFF
V gene: TRBV7-2
J gene: TRBJ2-1

CDR3 protein: CASRSNRGGLNTEAFF
V gene: TRBV5-1
J gene: TRBJ1-1

CDR3 protein: CASSLVSAGLTDTQYF
V gene: TRBV11-1
J gene: TRBJ2-3

CDR3 protein: CASRFGQNYGYTF
V gene: TRBV6-5
J gene: TRBJ1-2

CDR3 protein: CASSQAGTGRPFSSYEQYF
V gene: TRBV3-1/TRBV3-2
J gene: TRBJ2-7